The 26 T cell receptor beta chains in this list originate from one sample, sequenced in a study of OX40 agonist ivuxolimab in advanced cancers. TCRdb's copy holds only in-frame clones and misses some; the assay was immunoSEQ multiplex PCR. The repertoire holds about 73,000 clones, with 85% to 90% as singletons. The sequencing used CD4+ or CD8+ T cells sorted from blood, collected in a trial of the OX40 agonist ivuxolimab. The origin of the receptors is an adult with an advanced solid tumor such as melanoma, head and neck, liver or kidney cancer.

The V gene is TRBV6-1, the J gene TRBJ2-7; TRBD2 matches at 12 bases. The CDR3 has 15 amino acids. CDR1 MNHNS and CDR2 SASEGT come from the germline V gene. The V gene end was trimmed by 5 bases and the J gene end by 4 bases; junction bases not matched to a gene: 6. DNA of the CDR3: TGTGCCAGCAGTTCACTAGCGGGGGGCCAGTACGAGCAGTACTTC. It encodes CASSSLAGGQYEQYF.

The CDR3 bases are TGTGCCACTGATCGAGGGGGCTCCTATAATTCACCCCTCCACTTT. Protein product: CATDRGGSYNSPLHF. This sequence joins TRBV6-1 and TRBJ1-6; D possibly corresponds to TRBD1 (6 bases). The CDR3 spans 15 residues. Germline CDR1 MNHNS, CDR2 SASEGT. V was trimmed by 10 bases and J by 0 bases, leaving 13 bases between them.

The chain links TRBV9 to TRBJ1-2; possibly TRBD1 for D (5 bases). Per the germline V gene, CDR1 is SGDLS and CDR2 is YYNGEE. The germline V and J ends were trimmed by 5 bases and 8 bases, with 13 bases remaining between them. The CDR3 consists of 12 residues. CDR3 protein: CASSSQEVGYTF. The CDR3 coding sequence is TGTGCCAGCAGTTCACAGGAGGTGGGCTACACCTTC.

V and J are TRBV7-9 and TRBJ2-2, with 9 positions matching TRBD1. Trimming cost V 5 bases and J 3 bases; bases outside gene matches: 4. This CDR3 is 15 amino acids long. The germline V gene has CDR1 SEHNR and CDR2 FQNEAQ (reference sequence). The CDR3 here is CASSAGQGHTGELFF. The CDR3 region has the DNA TGTGCCAGCAGCGCGGGACAGGGTCACACCGGGGAGCTGTTTTTT.

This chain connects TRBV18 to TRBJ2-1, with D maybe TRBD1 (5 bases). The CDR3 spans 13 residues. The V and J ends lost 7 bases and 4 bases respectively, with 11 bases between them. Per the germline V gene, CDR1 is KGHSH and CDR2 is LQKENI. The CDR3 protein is CASWAGQYNEQFF. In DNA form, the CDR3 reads TGTGCCAGCTGGGCAGGGCAGTACAATGAGCAGTTCTTC.

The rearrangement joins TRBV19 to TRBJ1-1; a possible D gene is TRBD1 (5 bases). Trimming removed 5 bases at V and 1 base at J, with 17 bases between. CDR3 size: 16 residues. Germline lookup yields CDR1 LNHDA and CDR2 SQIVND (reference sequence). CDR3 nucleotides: TGTGCCAGTAGTCAGCAGGGTATGGGGGAGAACACTGAAGCTTTCTTT. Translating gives CASSQQGMGENTEAFF.

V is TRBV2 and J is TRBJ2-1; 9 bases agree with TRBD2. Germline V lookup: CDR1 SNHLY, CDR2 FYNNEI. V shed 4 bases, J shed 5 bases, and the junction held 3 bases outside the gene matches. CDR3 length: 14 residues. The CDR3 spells CASSVGLADNEQFF. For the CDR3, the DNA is TGTGCCAGCAGTGTGGGACTAGCAGACAATGAGCAGTTCTTC.

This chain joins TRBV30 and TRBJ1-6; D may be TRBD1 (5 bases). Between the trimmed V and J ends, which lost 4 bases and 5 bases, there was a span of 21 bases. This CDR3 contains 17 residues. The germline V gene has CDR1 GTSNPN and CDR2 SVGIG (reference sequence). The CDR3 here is CAWMEAFGRGNNSPLHF. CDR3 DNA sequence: TGTGCCTGGATGGAGGCCTTCGGACGGGGGAATAATTCACCCCTCCACTTT.

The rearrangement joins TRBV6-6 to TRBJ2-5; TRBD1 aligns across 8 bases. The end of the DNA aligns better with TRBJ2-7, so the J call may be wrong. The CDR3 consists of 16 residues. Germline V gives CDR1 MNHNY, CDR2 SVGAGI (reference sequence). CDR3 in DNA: TGTGCCAGCAGTTACCTACAGGGGGGAGCCTCCTACGAGCAGTACTTC. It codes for CASSYLQGGASYEQYF.

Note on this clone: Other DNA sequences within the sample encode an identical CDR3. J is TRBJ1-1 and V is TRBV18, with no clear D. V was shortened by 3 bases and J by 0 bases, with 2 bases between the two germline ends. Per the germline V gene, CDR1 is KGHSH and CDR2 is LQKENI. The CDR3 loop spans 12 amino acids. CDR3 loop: CASSPLNTEAFF. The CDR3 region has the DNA TGTGCCAGCTCACCCTTGAACACTGAAGCTTTCTTT.

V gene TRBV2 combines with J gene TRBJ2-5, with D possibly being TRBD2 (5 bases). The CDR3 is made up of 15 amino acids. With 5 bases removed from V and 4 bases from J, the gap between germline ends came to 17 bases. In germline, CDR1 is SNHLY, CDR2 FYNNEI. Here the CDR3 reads CASSKGGGFTETQYF. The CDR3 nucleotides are TGTGCCAGCAGTAAGGGTGGAGGATTTACAGAGACCCAGTACTTC.

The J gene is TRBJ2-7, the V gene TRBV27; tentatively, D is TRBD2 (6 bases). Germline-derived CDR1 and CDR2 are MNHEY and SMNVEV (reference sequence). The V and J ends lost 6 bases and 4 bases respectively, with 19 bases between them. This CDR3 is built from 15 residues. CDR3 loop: CASRETGLTLYEQYF. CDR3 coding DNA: TGTGCCAGCAGGGAGACGGGACTTACCCTATACGAGCAGTACTTC.

CDR3 coding DNA: TGCAGCGTGACCCCCCGCGGGCTTAGCAACTATGGCTACACCTTC. Protein product: CSVTPRGLSNYGYTF. This chain joins TRBV29-1 and TRBJ1-2; D gene ambiguous. Germline lookup yields CDR1 SQVTM and CDR2 ANQGSEA. CDR3 length: 15 residues. The germline V and J ends were trimmed by 6 bases and 2 bases, with 19 bases remaining between them.

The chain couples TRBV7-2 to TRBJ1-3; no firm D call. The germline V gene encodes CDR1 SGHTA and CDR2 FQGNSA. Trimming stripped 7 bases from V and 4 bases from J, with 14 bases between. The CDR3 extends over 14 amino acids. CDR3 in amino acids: CASTLPSRGNTIYF. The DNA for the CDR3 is TGTGCCAGCACCCTCCCCAGTCGAGGAAACACCATATATTTT. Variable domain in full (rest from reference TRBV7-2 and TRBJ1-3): GAGVSQSPSNKVTEKGKDVELRCDPISGHTALYWYRQSLGQGLEFLIYFQGNSAPDKSGLPSDRFSAERTGGSVSTLTIQRTQQEDSAVYLCASTLPSRGNTIYFGEGSWLTVV.

The CDR3 here is CASSRPSGGFSEQYF. In DNA, the CDR3 is TGTGCCAGCAGCCGTCCCTCGGGTGGGTTCTCCGAGCAGTACTTC. J is TRBJ2-7 and V is TRBV5-4, with D hard to call. Germline assignment: CDR1 SGHNT and CDR2 YYREEE (reference sequence). The CDR3 contains 15 residues. Trimming removed 4 bases at V and 6 bases at J, with 20 bases between. Complete variable domain (other parts from reference TRBV5-4 and TRBJ2-7): ETGVTQSPTHLIKTRGQQVTLRCSSQSGHNTVSWYQQALGQGPQFIFQYYREEENGRGNFPPRFSGLQFPNYSSELNVNALELDDSALYLCASSRPSGGFSEQYFGPGTRLTVT.

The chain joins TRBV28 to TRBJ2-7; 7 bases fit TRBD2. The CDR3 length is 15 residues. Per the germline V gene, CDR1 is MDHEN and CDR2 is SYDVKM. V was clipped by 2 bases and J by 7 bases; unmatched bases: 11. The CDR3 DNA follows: TGTGCCAGCAGTTTACACCGGGCGGGAGCGAATGAGCAGTACTTC. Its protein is CASSLHRAGANEQYF.

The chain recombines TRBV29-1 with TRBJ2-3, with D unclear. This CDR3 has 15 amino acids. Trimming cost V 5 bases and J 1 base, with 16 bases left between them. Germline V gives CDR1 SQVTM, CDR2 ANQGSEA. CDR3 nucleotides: TGCAGCGTTAGGACGGGTCAAACCCGCACAGATACGCAGTATTTT. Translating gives CSVRTGQTRTDTQYF.

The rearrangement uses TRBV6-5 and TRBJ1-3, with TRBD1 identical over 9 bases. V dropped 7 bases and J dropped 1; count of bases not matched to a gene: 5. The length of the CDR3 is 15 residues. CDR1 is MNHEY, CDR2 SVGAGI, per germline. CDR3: CASIKQGASGNTIYF. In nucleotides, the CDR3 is TGTGCCAGCATCAAACAGGGGGCGTCTGGAAACACCATATATTTT.

The CDR3 sequence is CASSAQPGSYNEQFF. The CDR3 nucleotides read TGTGCCAGTAGCGCACAGCCCGGCTCCTACAATGAGCAGTTCTTC. V usage is TRBV19 and J usage is TRBJ2-1, with D unresolved. V lost 6 bases and J 0 bases, leaving 12 bases between the germline ends. The CDR3 sequence is 15 residues long. CDR1 is LNHDA and CDR2 is SQIVND in the germline V gene (reference sequence).

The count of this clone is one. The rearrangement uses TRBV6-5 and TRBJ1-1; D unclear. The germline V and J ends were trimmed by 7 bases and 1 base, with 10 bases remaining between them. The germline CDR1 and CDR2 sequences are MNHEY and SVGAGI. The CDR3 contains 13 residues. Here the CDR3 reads CASTLTQNTEAFF. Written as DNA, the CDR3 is TGTGCCAGCACCCTTACACAGAACACTGAAGCTTTCTTT.

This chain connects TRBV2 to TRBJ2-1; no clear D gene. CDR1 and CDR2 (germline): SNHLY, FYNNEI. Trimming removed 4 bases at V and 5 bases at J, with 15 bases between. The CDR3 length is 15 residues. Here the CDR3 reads CASSAIRSNHNEQFF. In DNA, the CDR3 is TGTGCCAGCAGTGCAATCCGGTCCAACCACAATGAGCAGTTCTTC.

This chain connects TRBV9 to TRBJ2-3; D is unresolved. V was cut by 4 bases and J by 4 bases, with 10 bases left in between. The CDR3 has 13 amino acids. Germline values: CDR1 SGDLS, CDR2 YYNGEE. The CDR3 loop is CASSPPSADTQYF. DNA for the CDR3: TGTGCCAGCAGCCCTCCTTCGGCAGATACGCAGTATTTT.

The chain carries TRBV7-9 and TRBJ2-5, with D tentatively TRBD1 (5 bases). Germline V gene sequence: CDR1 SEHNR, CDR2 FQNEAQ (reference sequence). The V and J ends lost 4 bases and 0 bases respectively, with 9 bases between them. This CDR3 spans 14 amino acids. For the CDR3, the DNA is TGTGCCAGCAGCTCTGGGGCAAACCAAGAGACCCAGTACTTC. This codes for CASSSGANQETQYF. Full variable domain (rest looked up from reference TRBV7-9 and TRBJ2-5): DTGVSQNPRHKITKRGQNVTFRCDPISEHNRLYWYRQTLGQGPEFLTYFQNEAQLEKSRLLSDRFSAERPKGSFSTLEIQRTEQGDSAMYLCASSSGANQETQYFGPGTRLLVL.

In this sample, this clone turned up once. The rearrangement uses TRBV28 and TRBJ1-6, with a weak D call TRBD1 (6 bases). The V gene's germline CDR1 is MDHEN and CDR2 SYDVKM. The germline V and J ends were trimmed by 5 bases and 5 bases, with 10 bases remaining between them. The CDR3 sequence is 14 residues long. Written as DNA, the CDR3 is TGTGCCAGCAGTCTGAACAGGGATAATTCACCCCTCCACTTT. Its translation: CASSLNRDNSPLHF. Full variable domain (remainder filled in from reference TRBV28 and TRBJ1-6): DVKVTQSSRYLVKRTGEKVFLECVQDMDHENMFWYRQDPGLGLRLIYFSYDVKMKEKGDIPEGYSVSREKKERFSLILESASTNQTSMYLCASSLNRDNSPLHFGNGTRLTVT.

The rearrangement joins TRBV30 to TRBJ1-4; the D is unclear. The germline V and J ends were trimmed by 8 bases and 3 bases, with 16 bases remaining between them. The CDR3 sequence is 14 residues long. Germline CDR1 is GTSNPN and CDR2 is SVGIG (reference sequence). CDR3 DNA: TGTGCCGGCGGCTATATGGGAGCTAATGAAAAACTGTTTTTT. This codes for CAGGYMGANEKLFF.

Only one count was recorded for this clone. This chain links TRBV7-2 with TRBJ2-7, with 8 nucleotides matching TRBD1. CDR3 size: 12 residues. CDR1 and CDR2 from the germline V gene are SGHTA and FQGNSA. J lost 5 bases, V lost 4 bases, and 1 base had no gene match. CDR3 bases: TGTGCCAGCAGCTCGACAGGGGACGAGCAGTACTTC. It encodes CASSSTGDEQYF.